This T cell receptor beta chain stems from a study of stem cell transplantation in POMP-related autoinflammatory disease (dated by TCRdb to about 2021). Notes on the research overall: It was hypothesized that MHC class I-dependent CD8+ T-cell differentiation and positive selection are impaired by defective thymoproteasomes, resulting in skewing of the TRB repertoire. Before transplant, CD4+ naive T-cell skewing, low CD8+ T-cell proportions, and reduced T-cell cytokine secretion were observed in patients. To find out how POMP deficiency affects T-cell receptor beta repertoire diversity and CDR3 characteristics, high-throughput TRB sequencing was used.

Per the publication, the time point label means: before hematopoietic stem cell transplant. PRAID was characterized by prominent immunodeficiency alongside autoinflammation. T-cell subsets (conventional T cells, CD8+ T cells, regulatory T cells, T follicular helper cells) were sorted before TRB sequencing. Preparation of the library involved the immunoSEQ multiplex PCR assay. The study's processing was this. Shannon entropy, which takes clonal size distribution into account, was used to quantify repertoire diversity. The Gini-Simpson index (Simpson_1-D) was used to measure inequality in clonotype distribution. Entries here come from immuneACCESS through TCRdb and include only in-frame sequences with V and J called. Some clones fail to appear in such tables; in the studies checked, an unresolved V gene covers under half of the shortfall, and the cause of the remainder is unknown. The V and J calls and clone size are taken from that table; D and trimming were inferred from the DNA. This sample lists 25,000 to 30,000 clones; 80% to 85% were detected once. The ten top clones hold approximately 2.3% of the sample.

Of note for this clone: Its cognate antigen has yet to be identified. No quality values exist for individual bases; no much larger clone is one base distant.

Broad study findings and their caveats: Across all analyzed T-cell subsets, PRAID patients tended toward lower TRB diversity and higher clonality. PRAID patients showed a restricted number of unique TRB V-J gene pairings. The trend toward lower diversity and increased clonality in PRAID patients was statistically significant only for regulatory T cells.

The material sequenced was CD4+ T cells from PBMCs, taken before stem cell transplantation. The TCR comes from a human donor with POMP-related autoinflammation and immune dysregulation (PRAID).

The CDR3 corresponds to CASSETRPGTQYF. At the DNA level, the sequence is TGTGCCAGCAGTGAGACCCGGCCCGGTACGCAGTATTTT. Recombination connected TRBV6-1 to TRBJ2-3, with the D gene call left open. The CDR3 has 13 amino acids, counting the end cysteine and phenylalanine. CDR3 DNA is the only sequence kept; it has 39 bases, read in frame from the first base. Relative to germline, V is 3 bases shorter and J is 8 bases shorter, with 12 bases between their ends. The germline V gene provides CDR1 MNHNS and CDR2 SASEGT.